The rows below give T cell receptor beta chains drawn from one sample of a study of T cells in Graves' hyperthyroidism and ophthalmopathy. MiXCR was run by TCRdb on the multiplex PCR reads, yielding one entry per CDR3 protein. Seen here are some 510,000 distinct CDR3 sequences, around 20% observed once, and the top ten hold around 27%. Sequenced sample: blood. Receptors were obtained from a man younger than 35 with Graves' hyperthyroidism. CDR3s include the opening cysteine and the closing phenylalanine or tryptophan. The D gene is left open where the match is weak. Some rows mark clone size as missing; the rest say once, few, many or name a class of expanded clone.

>TRBJ1-5|many|TRBV28|TRBD1
CASSQPRDRGSNQPQHF
TGTGCCAGCAGCCAGCCCCGGGACAGGGGAAGCAATCAGCCCCAGCATTTT
>TRBJ2-5|many|TRBV12-3/TRBV12-4|TRBD1
CASSPGGQGSKETQYF
TGTGCCAGCAGTCCCGGGGGACAGGGGTCGAAAGAGACCCAGTACTTC
>TRBJ2-7|many|TRBV5-1|-
CASSLWGGLSYEQYF
TGCGCCAGCAGCTTGTGGGGGGGGCTCTCCTACGAGCAGTACTTC
>TRBJ1-1|-|TRBV18|TRBD1
CASSPGTVALNTEAFF
TGTGCCAGCTCACCAGGGACAGTAGCTCTGAACACTGAAGCTTTCTTT
>TRBJ2-6|many|TRBV11-2|TRBD1
CASSFDRVGANVLTF
TGTGCCAGCAGCTTCGACAGGGTCGGGGCCAACGTCCTGACTTTC
>TRBJ1-3|many|TRBV12-3/TRBV12-4|-
CASSFWGVAGNTIYF
TGTGCCAGCAGTTTCTGGGGAGTCGCTGGAAACACCATATATTTT
>TRBJ1-1|-|TRBV19|-
CASDRPDREAFF
TGTGCCAGCGACAGGCCGGATCGTGAAGCTTTCTTT
>TRBJ1-5|-|TRBV2|-
CASSGTDYSEQPQHF
TGTGCCAGCAGTGGGACAGATTATTCAGAACAGCCCCAGCATTTT
>TRBJ1-2|many|TRBV29-1|-
CSVEVGTYGYTF
TGCAGCGTTGAAGTGGGGACCTATGGCTACACCTTC
>TRBJ1-1|many|TRBV2|TRBD1
CASRSTGITEAFF
TGTGCCAGCAGGTCGACAGGGATCACTGAAGCTTTCTTT
>TRBJ1-1|-|TRBV14|-
CASSQEGVTEAFF
TGTGCCAGCAGCCAAGAGGGAGTTACTGAAGCTTTCTTT
>TRBJ1-6|few|TRBV6-5|-
CASSYNLNSPLHF
TGTGCCAGCAGTTACAACCTTAATTCACCCCTCCACTTT
>TRBJ1-1|many|TRBV27|-
CASGLTGYTEAFF
TGTGCCAGCGGTCTCACGGGCTACACTGAAGCTTTCTTT
>TRBJ1-1|-|TRBV30|-
CAWRPRGVGTEAFF
TGTGCCTGGAGGCCCCGGGGGGTCGGCACTGAAGCTTTCTTT
>TRBJ1-1|many|TRBV20-1|TRBD1
CSASISGTGVGAFF
TGCAGTGCTAGTATTTCCGGGACAGGGGTGGGAGCTTTCTTT
>TRBJ1-1|many|TRBV13|-
CASSPVGGSVTEAFF
TGTGCCAGCAGCCCTGTAGGGGGGAGTGTAACTGAAGCTTTCTTT
>TRBJ1-3|-|TRBV27|-
CASSLRGAGNTIYF
TGTGCCAGCAGTTTACGGGGGGCCGGAAACACCATATATTTT
>TRBJ1-2|many|TRBV6-1|-
CASSVDRANYGYTF
TGTGCCAGCAGTGTGGACAGAGCTAACTATGGCTACACCTTC
>TRBJ1-1|-|TRBV30|-
CAGAHPPNTEAFF
TGTGCCGGGGCCCACCCCCCGAACACTGAAGCTTTCTTT
>TRBJ2-2|many|TRBV24-1|-
CATSEGTGELFF
TGTGCCACCAGTGAGGGGACCGGGGAGCTGTTTTTT